This T cell receptor beta chain was profiled in a study of OX40 agonist ivuxolimab in advanced cancers. Points from the study as a whole: Clonal expansion was among the lowest in partial responders at 0.1-3.0 mg/kg, especially CD8+.

With regard to this clone: What it binds is not known.

TCRdb's copy holds only in-frame clones and misses some; the assay was immunoSEQ multiplex PCR. In the table there are roughly 55,000 clones, 70% to 80% of which are singletons. The study sampled blood at baseline, cycle 4 day 1, and cycle 7 day 1. CDR1 and CDR2 (germline): SGHRS, YFSETQ. Trimming removed 4 bases from V and 4 bases from J, with 21 bases in between. This CDR3 is 17 amino acids long. The sequencing used CD4+ or CD8+ T cells sorted from blood, collected in a trial of the OX40 agonist ivuxolimab. The V call is TRBV5-1, the J call TRBJ2-1; D perhaps matches TRBD2 (6 bases). The source of this sequence is an adult with an advanced solid tumor such as melanoma, head and neck, liver or kidney cancer. The chain's CDR3 is CASSPAPRRGAYNEQFF. The DNA of the CDR3 is TGCGCCAGCAGCCCCGCCCCCCGGCGGGGAGCTTACAATGAGCAGTTCTTC.